The next 22 T cell receptor beta chains were all read from a single sample in a study of immune evolution from preneoplasia to lung adenocarcinoma. Assay: immunoSEQ multiplex PCR; the TCRdb copy retains only in-frame clones and omits some. In the table there are several thousand clones, approximately 80% of which are singletons. The sample taken for sequencing was FFPE minimally invasive lung adenocarcinoma tissue. These TCRs come from a person aged 50 or older with lung adenocarcinoma.

The gene calls are TRBV19 and TRBJ1-6; the match to TRBD1 covers 7 bases. Per the germline V gene, CDR1 is LNHDA and CDR2 is SQIVND (reference sequence). This CDR3 contains 14 residues. V dropped 6 bases and J dropped 7; count of bases not matched to a gene: 6. CDR3 nucleotides: TGTGCCAGTAGACGGGACAGCCAAAATTCACCCCTCCACTTT. This sequence encodes CASRRDSQNSPLHF.

A few counts support this clone. The rearrangement joins TRBV5-6 to TRBJ2-5; D unresolved. The CDR3 totals 17 residues. The germline CDR1 and CDR2 sequences are SGHDT and YYEEEE. With 2 bases removed from V and 5 bases from J, the gap between germline ends came to 22 bases. CDR3 amino acids: CASSFSRLGLLVETQYF. The CDR3 DNA is TGTGCCAGCAGCTTTTCGCGGCTAGGGCTTTTGGTGGAGACCCAGTACTTC.

The rearrangement links TRBV7-3 to TRBJ1-6; D is undetermined. Germline V gene lookup returns CDR1 SGHTA and CDR2 FQGTGA. The CDR3 contains 13 residues. V was pared by 5 bases and J by 12 bases, with 14 bases between. The CDR3 loop reads CASSPSGTGPLHF. The CDR3 nucleotides are TGTGCCAGCAGCCCAAGTGGCACCGGACCCCTCCACTTT.

The chain combines TRBV2 with TRBJ1-4; unclear D gene. Germline V lookup: CDR1 SNHLY, CDR2 FYNNEI. The CDR3 consists of 12 residues. The V gene lost 6 bases and the J gene lost 7 bases, with 9 bases spanning the gap. CDR3 protein: CASRISVEKLFF. DNA of the CDR3: TGTGCCAGCAGGATTTCAGTTGAAAAACTGTTTTTT.

The chain recombines TRBV2 with TRBJ2-7; TRBD2 aligns across 11 bases. CDR1 is SNHLY, CDR2 FYNNEI, per germline. After removal of 4 bases from V and 0 bases from J, the junction contained 2 bases not matched to a gene. CDR3 size: 15 residues. The CDR3, as DNA: TGTGCCAGCAGTGTGGGACTAGCGGACTCCTACGAGCAGTACTTC. This translates into CASSVGLADSYEQYF.

The chain couples TRBV18 to TRBJ1-2; 7 bases agree with TRBD1. CDR3 size: 13 residues. J gave up 7 bases and V 5 bases, and 7 bases lay outside the gene matches. The germline CDR1 and CDR2 sequences are KGHSH and LQKENI. The CDR3 region is CASSAGQILGYTF. The CDR3 DNA is TGTGCCAGCTCAGCGGGACAGATCCTTGGCTACACCTTC. Full variable domain (rest looked up from reference TRBV18 and TRBJ1-2): NAGVMQNPRHLVRRRGQEARLRCSPMKGHSHVYWYRQLPEEGLKFMVYLQKENIIDESGMPKERFSAEFPKEGPSILRIQQVVRGDSAAYFCASSAGQILGYTFGSGTRLTVV.

This clone was seen more than once but under ten times. This chain uses TRBV4-2 with TRBJ2-1, with D possibly called TRBD1 or TRBD2 (6 bases each). The CDR3 loop spans 14 amino acids. Germline-derived CDR1 and CDR2 are LGHNA and YNFKEQ. V lost 6 bases and J 1 base, leaving 10 bases between the germline ends. The CDR3 is CASSEGGSYNEQFF. The CDR3 DNA is TGTGCCAGCAGTGAAGGGGGGTCCTACAATGAGCAGTTCTTC.

The chain links TRBV5-8 to TRBJ2-1; D may be TRBD1 or TRBD2 (6 bases each). The CDR3 runs 15 residues. From germline, CDR1 is SGHTS and CDR2 YDEGEE. Trimming took off 2 bases at V and 2 bases at J, with 11 bases between the two ends. For the CDR3, the DNA is TGTGCCAGCAGCTTTGTTGGGGGGCCCTACAATGAGCAGTTCTTC. It translates to CASSFVGGPYNEQFF.

The V gene is TRBV10-1, the J gene TRBJ2-2; TRBD2 agrees at 7 bases. Per germline, CDR1 WNHNN and CDR2 SYGVQD (reference sequence). V gave up 4 bases and J gave up 0 bases; unmatched junction bases: 11. The CDR3 spans 18 residues. CDR3: CASSAAGVAGANTGELFF. The CDR3 DNA is TGCGCCAGCAGTGCCGCCGGGGTGGCGGGGGCGAACACCGGGGAGCTGTTTTTT.

In the case of this clone: This same CDR3 is encoded by further DNA sequences in the sample. The chain has TRBV28 and TRBJ2-4; TRBD2 matches 7 bases. Unmatched junction bases numbered 13, after V lost 5 bases and J lost 0 bases. From germline, CDR1 is MDHEN and CDR2 SYDVKM. The CDR3 runs 18 residues. The CDR3 here is CASSPTGSGGVAKNIQYF. As DNA, the CDR3 is TGTGCCAGCAGTCCCACCGGGAGTGGGGGGGTAGCCAAAAACATTCAGTACTTC.

With respect to this clone: Other DNA variants within this sample encode the same CDR3. V is TRBV6-1 and J is TRBJ1-5, with 7 bases matching TRBD1. The CDR3 has 14 amino acids. J gave up 6 bases and V 2 bases, and 4 bases lay outside the gene matches. Germline V gene data show CDR1 as MNHNS and CDR2 as SASEGT. The DNA of the CDR3 is TGTGCCAGCAGTGAACAGGGGGTGGGTCAGCCCCAGCATTTT. This sequence encodes CASSEQGVGQPQHF.

This clone was observed a handful of times. The rearrangement links TRBV18 to TRBJ2-1; TRBD2 agrees at 9 bases. This CDR3 has 18 amino acids. The germline V gene has CDR1 KGHSH and CDR2 LQKENI. V dropped 1 base and J dropped 4; count of bases not matched to a gene: 11. CDR3 bases: TGTGCCAGCTCACCACGAAAAGGACTAGCGATAGAGTACAATGAGCAGTTCTTC. It codes for CASSPRKGLAIEYNEQFF.

J is TRBJ1-1 and V is TRBV7-3; D is uncertain. This CDR3 spans 13 amino acids. V was shortened by 2 bases and J by 1 base, with 5 bases between the two germline ends. Germline CDR1 is SGHTA and CDR2 is FQGTGA. CDR3 bases: TGTGCCAGCAGCTTAGGGTGGAACACTGAAGCTTTCTTT. Translation: CASSLGWNTEAFF. The variable domain in full, completed from reference TRBV7-3 and TRBJ1-1, reads GAGVSQTPSNKVTEKGKYVELRCDPISGHTALYWYRQSLGQGPEFLIYFQGTGAADDSGLPNDRFFAVRPEGSVSTLKIQRTERGDSAVYLCASSLGWNTEAFFGQGTRLTVV.

Sample share makes this clone large. The chain combines TRBV9 with TRBJ1-5; no definite D call. This CDR3 has 15 amino acids. From germline, CDR1 is SGDLS and CDR2 YYNGEE. Trimming pared 0 bases from V and 5 bases from J, leaving 12 bases between. The CDR3 loop reads CASSVGVGKDQPQHF. CDR3 DNA: TGTGCCAGCAGCGTAGGTGTGGGGAAGGATCAGCCCCAGCATTTT.

This chain joins TRBV5-6 and TRBJ2-3; D unclear. CDR1 SGHDT and CDR2 YYEEEE come from the germline V gene. CDR3 size: 13 residues. Trimming cost V 0 bases and J 3 bases, with 5 bases left between them. The CDR3 sequence: CASSLDVTDTQYF. The CDR3 nucleotides read TGTGCCAGCAGCTTGGATGTTACAGATACGCAGTATTTT.

V gene TRBV11-2 combines with J gene TRBJ2-5; the match to TRBD2 covers 9 bases. This CDR3 has 17 residues. Trimming took 5 bases from V and 0 from J; bases not matched to a gene: 10. Germline lookup yields CDR1 SGHAT and CDR2 FQNNGV. DNA for the CDR3: TGTGCCAGCAGCCCGGTCGGGCGGGGGGGTGACCAAGAGACCCAGTACTTC. It codes for CASSPVGRGGDQETQYF.

The chain employs TRBV19 and TRBJ1-5; a possible D gene is TRBD1 (6 bases). The germline gives CDR1 LNHDA, CDR2 SQIVND (reference sequence). The length of the CDR3 is 17 residues. V dropped 5 bases and J dropped 3 bases, with 20 bases sitting between them. The CDR3 protein is CASSSLTGELANQPQHF. DNA for the CDR3: TGTGCCAGTAGTTCTTTGACAGGCGAGTTGGCCAATCAGCCCCAGCATTTT.

The V call is TRBV5-4, the J call TRBJ2-1; 9 nucleotides line up with TRBD2. The CDR3 is 17 amino acids. V lost 4 bases, J lost 1 base, and 9 bases stayed unmatched. Germline V CDR1 and CDR2: SGHNT, YYREEE (reference sequence). The CDR3 protein is CASSPGNSGGSYNEQFF. For the CDR3, the DNA is TGTGCCAGCAGCCCCGGTAATAGCGGGGGATCCTACAATGAGCAGTTCTTC.

This sequence joins TRBV7-9 and TRBJ1-2; D call uncertain. The CDR3 has 14 amino acids. Germline assignment: CDR1 SEHNR and CDR2 FQNEAQ (reference sequence). V lost 1 base and J 3 bases, leaving 9 bases between the germline ends. The CDR3 region has the DNA TGTGCCAGCAGCTTAGGTCAGTTCGACTATGGCTACACCTTC. This translates into CASSLGQFDYGYTF.

The chain is built from TRBV18 and TRBJ1-1; D perhaps matches TRBD1 (5 bases). The V end lost 2 bases, the J end lost 11 bases, and 18 bases lay between the germline ends. The CDR3 runs to 14 residues. The germline V gene has CDR1 KGHSH and CDR2 LQKENI. Here the CDR3 reads CASSPADRPSNAFF. The CDR3 DNA reads as TGTGCCAGCTCACCAGCCGACAGACCCTCGAATGCTTTCTTT.

Comment on this clone: Germline and junction disagree at one end, which may indicate a read error. J is TRBJ1-1 and V is TRBV28; 7 nucleotides match TRBD1. The CDR3 consists of 11 residues. Germline assignment: CDR1 MDHEN and CDR2 SYDVKM. Written as DNA, the CDR3 is TGTGCCAACAGTGCGACAGGGTTGGCTTTCTTT. It codes for CANSATGLAFF.

V and J are TRBV7-3 and TRBJ2-7; a weak D match, TRBD2 (6 bases). Germline V gene lookup returns CDR1 SGHTA and CDR2 FQGTGA. The CDR3 is made up of 13 amino acids. V dropped 1 base and J dropped 6 bases, with 10 bases sitting between them. CDR3 amino acids: CASSLKISGEQYF. The CDR3, as DNA: TGTGCCAGCAGCTTAAAGATTAGCGGCGAGCAGTACTTC.